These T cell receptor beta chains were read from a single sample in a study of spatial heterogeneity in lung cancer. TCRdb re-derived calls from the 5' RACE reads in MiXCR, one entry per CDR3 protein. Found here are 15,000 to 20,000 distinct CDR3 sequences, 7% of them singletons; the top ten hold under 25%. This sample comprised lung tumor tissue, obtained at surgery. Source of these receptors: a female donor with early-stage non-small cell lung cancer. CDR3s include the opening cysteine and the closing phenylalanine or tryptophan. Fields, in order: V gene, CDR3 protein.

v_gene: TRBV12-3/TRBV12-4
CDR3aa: CASSDCRDRTEAFF

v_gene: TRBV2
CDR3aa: CASSYRPNTEAFF

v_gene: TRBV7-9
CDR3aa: CASSLTGVGGTQYF

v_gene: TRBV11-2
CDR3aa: CASSQGQNYGYTF

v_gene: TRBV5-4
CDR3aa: CASSLRGEAEKLFF

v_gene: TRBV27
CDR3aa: CASSPGGLTEKLFF

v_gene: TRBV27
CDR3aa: CASSRTGVTEAFF

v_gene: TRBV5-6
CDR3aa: CASTWGGHEQYF

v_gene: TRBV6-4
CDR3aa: CAGILTGIGEQYF

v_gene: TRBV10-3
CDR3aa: CAISDGRWDTQYF

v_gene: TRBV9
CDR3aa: CASSRELAGTKNNEQFF

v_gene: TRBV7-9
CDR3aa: CASSLLQGENIQYF

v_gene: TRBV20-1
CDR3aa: CSAHGHQPPYEQYF

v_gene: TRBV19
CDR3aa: CASSQLLQGIHYGYTF

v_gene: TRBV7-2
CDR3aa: CASSLGDVDREAFF

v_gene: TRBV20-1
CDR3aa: CSATPLLPNYGYTF

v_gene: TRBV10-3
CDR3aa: CAISDSRTSQETQYF

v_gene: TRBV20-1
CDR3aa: CSARGATEAFF

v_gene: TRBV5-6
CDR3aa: CASSVGTGGSGNTIYF

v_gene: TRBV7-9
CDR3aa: CASSFRDTETQYF

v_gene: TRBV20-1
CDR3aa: CSARDGLAGAGTQYF

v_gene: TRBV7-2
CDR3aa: CASSLQETQYF

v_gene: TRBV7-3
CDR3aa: CASSPGGETNSPLHF

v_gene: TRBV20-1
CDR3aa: CSARGRGSYNEQFF

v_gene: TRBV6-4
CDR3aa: CASSDSSGGADTQYF

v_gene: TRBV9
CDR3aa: CASSLQGLATNEKLFF

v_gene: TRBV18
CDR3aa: CASSPRRQSNTEAFF

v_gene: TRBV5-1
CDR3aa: CASSLEGSTDTQYF

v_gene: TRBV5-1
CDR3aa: CASSISGTGHNEQFF

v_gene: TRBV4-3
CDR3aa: CASSQDFERGAKGELFF

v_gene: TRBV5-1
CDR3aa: CASSLETSTSVEQFF

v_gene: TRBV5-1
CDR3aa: CASSPGQGATASTEAFF

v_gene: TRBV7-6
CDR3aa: CASSLGAGGALNTEAFF

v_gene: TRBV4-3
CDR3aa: CASSQSPQRYTDTQYF

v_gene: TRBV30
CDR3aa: CAWMGGHGLLFF

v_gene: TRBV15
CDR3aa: CATSREFRDGYTF

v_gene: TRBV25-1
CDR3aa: CASSGGQGTSGYTF